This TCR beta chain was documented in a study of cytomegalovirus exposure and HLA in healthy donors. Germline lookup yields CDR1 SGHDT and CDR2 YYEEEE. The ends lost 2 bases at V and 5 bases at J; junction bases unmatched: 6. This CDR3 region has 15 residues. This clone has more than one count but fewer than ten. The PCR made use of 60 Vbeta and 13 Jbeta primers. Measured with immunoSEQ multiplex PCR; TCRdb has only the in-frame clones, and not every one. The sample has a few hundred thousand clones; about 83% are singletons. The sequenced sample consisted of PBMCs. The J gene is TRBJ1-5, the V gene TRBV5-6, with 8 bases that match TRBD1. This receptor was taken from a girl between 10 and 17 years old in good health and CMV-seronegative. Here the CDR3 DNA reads TGTGCCAGCAGCTTTTCCCCGGACAGGGATCAGCCCCAGCATTTT. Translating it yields CASSFSPDRDQPQHF.